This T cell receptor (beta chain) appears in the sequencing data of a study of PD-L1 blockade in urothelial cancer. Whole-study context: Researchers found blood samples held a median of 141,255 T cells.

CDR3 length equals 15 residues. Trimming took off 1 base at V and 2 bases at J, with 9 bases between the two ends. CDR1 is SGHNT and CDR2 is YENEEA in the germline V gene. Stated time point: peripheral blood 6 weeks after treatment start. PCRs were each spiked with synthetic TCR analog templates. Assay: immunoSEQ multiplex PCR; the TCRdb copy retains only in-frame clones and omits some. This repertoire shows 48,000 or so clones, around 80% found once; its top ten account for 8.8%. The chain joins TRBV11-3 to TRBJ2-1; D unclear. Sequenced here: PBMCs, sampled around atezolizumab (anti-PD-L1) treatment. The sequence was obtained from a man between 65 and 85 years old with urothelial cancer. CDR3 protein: CASSLAGLTYNEQFF. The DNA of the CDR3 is TGTGCCAGCAGCTTAGCCGGGTTAACCTACAATGAGCAGTTCTTC. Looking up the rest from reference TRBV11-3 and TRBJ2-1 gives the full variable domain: EAGVVQSPRYKIIEKKQPVAFWCNPISGHNTLYWYLQNLGQGPELLIRYENEEAVDDSQLPKDRFSAERLKGVDSTLKIQPAELGDSAVYLCASSLAGLTYNEQFFGPGTRLTVL.